This T cell receptor (beta chain) appears in the sequencing data of a study of T cell responses to AZD1222 COVID-19 vaccine. Per the germline V gene, CDR1 is WNHNN and CDR2 is SYGVQD (reference sequence). V was cut by 3 bases and J by 7 bases, with 13 bases left in between. This CDR3 contains 15 residues. Only in-frame clones appear in the TCRdb table, and some are missing; sequencing was by immunoSEQ multiplex PCR. The sample shows about 150,000 clones, about 87% of them seen only once. The sequence was obtained from an adult in good health. The input for sequencing was peripheral blood, taken on day 0 of AZD1222 vaccination. The chain links TRBV10-1 to TRBJ1-6; D remains ambiguous. In DNA form, the CDR3 reads TGCGCCAGCAGTGATGGGCGGACGGTAAATTCACCCCTCCACTTT. It codes for CASSDGRTVNSPLHF.